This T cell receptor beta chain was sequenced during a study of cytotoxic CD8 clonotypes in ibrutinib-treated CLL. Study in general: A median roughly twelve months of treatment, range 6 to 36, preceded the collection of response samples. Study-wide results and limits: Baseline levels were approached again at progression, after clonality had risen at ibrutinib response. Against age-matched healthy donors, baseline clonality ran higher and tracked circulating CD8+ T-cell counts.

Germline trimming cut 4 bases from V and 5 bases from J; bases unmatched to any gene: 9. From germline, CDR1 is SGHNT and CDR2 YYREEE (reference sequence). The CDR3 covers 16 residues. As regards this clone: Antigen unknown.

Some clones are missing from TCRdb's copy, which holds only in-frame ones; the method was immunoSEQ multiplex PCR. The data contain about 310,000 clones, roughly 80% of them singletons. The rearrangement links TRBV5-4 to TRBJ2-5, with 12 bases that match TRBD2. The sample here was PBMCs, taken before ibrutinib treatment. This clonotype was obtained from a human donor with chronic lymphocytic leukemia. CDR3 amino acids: CASSISSGRAGETQYF. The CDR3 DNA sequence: TGTGCCAGCAGCATCTCTAGCGGGAGGGCCGGGGAGACCCAGTACTTC.